The T cell receptor (beta chain) under discussion was sequenced for a study of PD-1 blockade in classical Hodgkin lymphoma. Study in general: Nivolumab 3 mg/kg was given intravenously every 2 weeks.

Every patient had relapsed following autologous stem cell transplantation, and cohorts differed in brentuximab vedotin exposure. Best outcomes ranged across complete response, partial response and progressive disease. This clone was counted once. Its cognate antigen is unknown. Findings and limits, study-wide: Relapsed/refractory patients reportedly had lower baseline diversity than newly diagnosed patients.

The CDR3 contains 14 residues. In germline, CDR1 is PRHDT, CDR2 FYEKMQ (reference sequence). V dropped 8 bases and J dropped 2 bases, with 13 bases sitting between them. The assay was immunoSEQ multiplex PCR, and TCRdb's table has in-frame clones only and misses some. The sample records about 72,000 clones, more than 85% being singletons. The specimen comprised peripheral blood mononuclear cells (PBMCs), sampled at baseline. The gene calls are TRBV13 and TRBJ1-3; D might be TRBD1 (5 bases). The TCR originated in a human donor with classical Hodgkin lymphoma. CDR3 region: CASAMTAAGNTIYF. CDR3 DNA sequence: TGTGCCAGCGCTATGACAGCGGCTGGAAACACCATATATTTT.